Here is one T cell receptor beta chain with its context. Antigen: not known. The data were obtained in a study of T cells in localized non-small cell lung cancer. Germline lookup yields CDR1 SQVTM and CDR2 ANQGSEA. With V trimmed by 1 base and J by 6 bases, 3 bases remained unmatched. CDR3 length: 15 residues. Data came from immunoSEQ multiplex PCR; TCRdb stores just in-frame clones and leaves some out. This sample has approximately 67,000 clones, with approximately 85% found just once. The study's findings and limits: Because sequencing included only one region (of the tumor), heterogeneity remains possible. A raised T cell density in blood coincided with lengthier overall survival. Appearance in adjacent lung was seen for a median approximately 60 of the top 100 tumor clones.

The sequencing used peripheral blood, collected before any cancer treatment. The chain joins TRBV29-1 to TRBJ2-3, with 14 bases identical to TRBD2. The source is a female donor at least 60 years old with stage I lung adenocarcinoma. The CDR3 sequence is CSVEAGTSGSDTQYF. In DNA, the CDR3 is TGCAGCGTTGAAGCCGGGACTAGCGGGAGTGATACGCAGTATTTT.